This T cell receptor (beta chain) was obtained from a study of blood T cell repertoires in COVID-19. Study-wide background: The United States, Italy and Spain supplied acute and convalescent COVID-19 samples. The cDNA or gDNA used as material had been derived from T cells, B-cell-depleted T cells, or PBMCs.

Under the authors' procedure: Estimates of nucleated cell counts were drawn from the amplification of reference gene primers. The repertoire was sequenced with immunoSEQ multiplex PCR; TCRdb's copy has only in-frame clones and lacks some. That table supplies the V and J calls and clone size; D and trimming were determined from the DNA. This table holds 90,000 or so clones, more than 70% found once. The CDR3 has 14 amino acids. The ends were cut back, 5 bases at V and 2 bases at J, with 10 bases in the middle. Germline CDR1 and CDR2: MNHEY and SMNVEV (reference sequence). The genes are TRBV27 and TRBJ1-3; no clear D gene. The TCR comes from a human donor in a cohort sampled during active COVID-19. The sample was peripheral blood. Here the CDR3 DNA reads TGTGCCAGCAGTCCCTCTATAACTGGAAACACCATATATTTT. It translates to CASSPSITGNTIYF.